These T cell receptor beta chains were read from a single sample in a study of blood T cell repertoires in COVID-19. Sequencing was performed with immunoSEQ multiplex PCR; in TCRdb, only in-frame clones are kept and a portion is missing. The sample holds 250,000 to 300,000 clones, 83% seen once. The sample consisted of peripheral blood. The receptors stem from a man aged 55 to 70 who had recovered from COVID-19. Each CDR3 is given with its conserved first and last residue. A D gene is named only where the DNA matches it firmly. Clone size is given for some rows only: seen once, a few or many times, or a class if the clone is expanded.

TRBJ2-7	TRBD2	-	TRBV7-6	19	CASSSQVGLAGDHSYEQYF	TGTGCCAGCAGCTCGCAAGTCGGACTAGCGGGGGATCATTCCTACGAGCAGTACTTC
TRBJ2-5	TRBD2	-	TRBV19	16	CASGGLAGRGKETQYF	TGTGCCAGTGGGGGGCTAGCGGGAAGGGGAAAAGAGACCCAGTACTTC
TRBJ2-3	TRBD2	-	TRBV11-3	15	CASSPGGGSTDTQYF	TGTGCCAGCAGCCCCGGCGGGGGAAGCACAGATACGCAGTATTTT
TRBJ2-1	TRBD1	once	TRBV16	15	CASSQSGTGGNEQFF	TGTGCCAGCAGCCAATCCGGGACAGGGGGCAATGAGCAGTTCTTC
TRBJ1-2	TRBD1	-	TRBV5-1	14	CASSLTAGGDGYTF	TGCGCCAGCAGCTTGACGGCAGGGGGCGATGGCTACACCTTC
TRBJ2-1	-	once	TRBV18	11	CASAGYNEQFF	TGTGCCAGCGCCGGCTACAATGAGCAGTTCTTC
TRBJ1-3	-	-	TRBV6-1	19	CASSESRGSTTASGNTIYF	TGTGCCAGCAGTGAATCGCGGGGCTCCACTACTGCAAGTGGAAACACCATATATTTT
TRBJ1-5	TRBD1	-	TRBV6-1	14	CASSDGQGVGAQHF	TGTGCCAGCAGTGACGGACAGGGGGTCGGGGCCCAGCATTTT
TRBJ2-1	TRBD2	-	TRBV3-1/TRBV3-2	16	CASSQVFPSGFNEQFF	TGTGCCAGCAGCCAAGTTTTCCCTAGCGGATTCAATGAGCAGTTCTTC
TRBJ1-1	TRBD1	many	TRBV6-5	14	CASNLQGKAAEAFF	TGTGCCAGCAACCTACAGGGGAAGGCCGCTGAAGCTTTCTTT
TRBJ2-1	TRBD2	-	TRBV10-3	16	CAISESGGGSYNEQFF	TGTGCCATCAGTGAGTCAGGCGGGGGTTCCTACAATGAGCAGTTCTTC
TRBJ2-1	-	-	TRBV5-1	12	CASSRDLGEQFF	TGCGCCAGCAGCAGAGACTTGGGTGAGCAGTTCTTC
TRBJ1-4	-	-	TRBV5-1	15	CASSPEEGRKEKLFF	TGCGCCAGCAGCCCCGAGGAGGGTCGTAAGGAAAAACTGTTTTTT
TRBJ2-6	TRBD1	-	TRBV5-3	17	CARSIRTGDPGANVLTF	TGTGCCAGAAGCATCCGGACAGGGGATCCTGGGGCCAACGTCCTGACTTTC
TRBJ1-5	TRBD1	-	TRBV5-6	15	CASSPWQGASQPQHF	TGTGCCAGCAGCCCATGGCAGGGGGCTAGTCAGCCCCAGCATTTT
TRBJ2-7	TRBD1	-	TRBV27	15	CASSEKQGKDYEQYF	TGTGCCAGCAGCGAAAAACAGGGGAAAGACTACGAGCAGTACTTC
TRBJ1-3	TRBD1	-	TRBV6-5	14	CASSPRTGGNTIYF	TGTGCCAGCAGTCCAAGGACAGGCGGAAACACCATATATTTT
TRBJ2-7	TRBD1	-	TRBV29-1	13	CSVAGTGIYEQYF	TGCAGCGTGGCCGGGACAGGGATCTACGAGCAGTACTTC
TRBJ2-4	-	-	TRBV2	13	CASSEVSRNIQYF	TGTGCCAGCAGTGAAGTCTCGCGGAACATTCAGTACTTC
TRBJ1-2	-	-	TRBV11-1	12	CASSLGGFGYTF	TGTGCCAGCAGCTTAGGAGGGTTTGGCTACACCTTC
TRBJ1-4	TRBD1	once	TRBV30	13	CAWTPDRGEKLFF	TGTGCCTGGACTCCGGACAGGGGAGAAAAACTGTTTTTT
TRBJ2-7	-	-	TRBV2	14	CASTQRGSSSEQYF	TGTGCCAGCACCCAGAGGGGGTCCTCTAGCGAGCAGTACTTC
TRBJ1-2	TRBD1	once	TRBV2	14	CASSPPDRDYGYTF	TGTGCCAGCAGCCCCCCGGACAGGGACTATGGCTACACCTTC
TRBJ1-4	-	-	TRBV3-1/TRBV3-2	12	CASGQANEKLFF	TGTGCCAGCGGGCAGGCTAATGAAAAACTGTTTTTT
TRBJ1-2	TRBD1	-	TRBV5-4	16	CASSGGQGISLSSYTF	TGTGCCAGCAGCGGGGGACAGGGGATTTCGTTATCGAGCTACACCTTC
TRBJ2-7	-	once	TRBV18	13	CASSPLPGYEQYF	TGTGCCAGCTCACCACTACCGGGATACGAGCAGTACTTC
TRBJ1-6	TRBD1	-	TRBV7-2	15	CASREEQGNNSPLHF	TGTGCCAGCAGGGAAGAACAGGGGAATAATTCACCCCTCCACTTT
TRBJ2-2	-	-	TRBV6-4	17	CASSKNPGGLQTGELFF	TGTGCCAGCAGTAAAAATCCGGGTGGACTTCAGACCGGGGAGCTGTTTTTT
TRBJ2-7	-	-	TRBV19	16	CASSIPWGGAGYEQYF	TGTGCCAGTAGTATCCCCTGGGGGGGGGCGGGCTACGAGCAGTACTTC
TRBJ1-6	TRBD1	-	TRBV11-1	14	CASSPGTGGPPLHF	TGTGCCAGCAGCCCGGGGACAGGGGGCCCACCCCTCCACTTT
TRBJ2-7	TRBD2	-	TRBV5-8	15	CASSSPGLAVYEQYF	TGTGCCAGCAGCTCCCCGGGACTAGCGGTATACGAGCAGTACTTC
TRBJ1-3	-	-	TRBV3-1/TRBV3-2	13	CASSQRSGWTIYF	TGTGCCAGCAGCCAGCGGTCAGGGTGGACCATATATTTT
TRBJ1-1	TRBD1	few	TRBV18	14	CASSGTGGVTEAFF	TGTGCCAGCTCAGGGACAGGGGGTGTCACTGAAGCTTTCTTT
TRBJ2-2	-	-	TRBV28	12	CASSSGFGELFF	TGTGCCAGCAGCTCAGGGTTCGGGGAGCTGTTTTTT
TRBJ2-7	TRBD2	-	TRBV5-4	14	CASSSGLGGYEQYF	TGTGCCAGCAGCTCGGGTTTGGGGGGGTACGAGCAGTACTTC
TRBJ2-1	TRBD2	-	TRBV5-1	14	CASSVGLVGNEQFF	TGCGCCAGCAGCGTAGGACTAGTCGGCAATGAGCAGTTCTTC
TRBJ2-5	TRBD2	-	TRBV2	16	CASTRLAGGAMQTQYF	TGTGCCAGCACTCGACTAGCGGGAGGGGCTATGCAGACCCAGTACTTC
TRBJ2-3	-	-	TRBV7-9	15	CASSLATLAADTQYF	TGTGCCAGCAGCTTAGCGACCCTAGCCGCAGATACGCAGTATTTT
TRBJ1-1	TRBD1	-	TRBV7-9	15	CASSTWTGVNTEAFF	TGTGCCAGCAGCACATGGACAGGGGTTAACACTGAAGCTTTCTTT
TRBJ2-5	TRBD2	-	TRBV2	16	CASSASRRTRGGSQYF	TGTGCCAGCAGTGCCAGTAGACGGACTAGGGGAGGTAGCCAGTACTTC
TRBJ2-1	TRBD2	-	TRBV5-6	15	CASSFRSGGIDEQFF	TGTGCCAGCAGCTTCCGTTCGGGGGGTATCGATGAGCAGTTCTTC
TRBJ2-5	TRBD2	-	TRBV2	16	CASSDGLAGGQKTQYF	TGTGCCAGCAGTGATGGACTAGCGGGGGGCCAGAAGACCCAGTACTTC
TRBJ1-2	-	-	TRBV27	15	CASSIGGAGLDRHTF	TGTGCCAGCAGTATTGGTGGGGCCGGGCTCGATCGCCACACCTTC
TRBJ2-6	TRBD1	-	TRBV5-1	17	CASSSGQEVPGANVLTF	TGCGCCAGCAGCTCGGGACAGGAAGTTCCTGGGGCCAACGTCCTGACTTTC
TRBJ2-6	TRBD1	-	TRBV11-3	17	CASSLAGGRSGANVLTF	TGTGCCAGCAGCTTAGCAGGGGGAAGGTCTGGGGCCAACGTCCTGACTTTC
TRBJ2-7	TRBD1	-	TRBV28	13	CASSRTGLGEQYF	TGTGCCAGCAGTCGGACAGGACTGGGGGAGCAGTACTTC
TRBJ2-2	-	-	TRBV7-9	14	CASSTILSTGELFF	TGTGCCAGCAGCACGATTCTCAGCACCGGGGAGCTGTTTTTT
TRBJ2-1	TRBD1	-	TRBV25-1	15	CASRRRQGSYNEQFF	TGTGCCAGCAGAAGGCGACAGGGGTCCTACAATGAGCAGTTCTTC
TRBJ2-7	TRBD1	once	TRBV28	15	CASRGTRQGDYEQYF	TGTGCCAGCAGGGGGACTCGACAGGGGGACTACGAGCAGTACTTC
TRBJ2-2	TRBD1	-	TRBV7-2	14	CASSSGQGTGELFF	TGTGCCAGCAGCTCTGGACAGGGCACCGGGGAGCTGTTTTTT
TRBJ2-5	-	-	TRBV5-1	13	CASSPGGQETQYF	TGCGCCAGCAGCCCGGGTGGGCAAGAGACCCAGTACTTC
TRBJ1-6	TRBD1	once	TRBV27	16	CASSPGTGEGRSPLHF	TGTGCCAGCAGTCCCGGGACAGGAGAAGGGCGTTCACCCCTCCACTTT
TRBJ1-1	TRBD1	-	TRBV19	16	CASSRRDRGRNTEAFF	TGTGCCAGTAGCCGTCGGGACAGGGGACGGAACACTGAAGCTTTCTTT
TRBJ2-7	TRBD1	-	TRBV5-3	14	CARSSSGQDYEQYF	TGTGCCAGAAGCTCGTCTGGACAGGACTACGAGCAGTACTTC
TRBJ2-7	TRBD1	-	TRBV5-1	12	CASGGTGGEQYF	TGCGCCAGCGGGGGGACAGGGGGCGAGCAGTACTTC
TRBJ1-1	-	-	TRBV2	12	CASVGGNTEAFF	TGTGCCAGCGTCGGGGGAAACACTGAAGCTTTCTTT
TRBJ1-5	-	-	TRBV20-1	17	CSASAGGTAYSNQPQHF	TGCAGTGCTAGTGCGGGGGGAACAGCTTATAGCAATCAGCCCCAGCATTTT